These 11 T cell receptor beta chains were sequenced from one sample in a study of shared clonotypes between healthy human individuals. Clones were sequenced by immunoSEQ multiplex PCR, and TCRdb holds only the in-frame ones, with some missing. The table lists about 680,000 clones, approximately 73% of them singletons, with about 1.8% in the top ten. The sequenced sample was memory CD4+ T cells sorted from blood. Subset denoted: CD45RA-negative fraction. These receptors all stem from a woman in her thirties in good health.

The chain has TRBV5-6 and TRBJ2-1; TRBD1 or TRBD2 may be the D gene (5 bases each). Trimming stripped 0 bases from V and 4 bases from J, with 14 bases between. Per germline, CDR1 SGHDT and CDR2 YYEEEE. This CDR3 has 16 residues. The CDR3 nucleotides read TGTGCCAGCAGCTTGGCAGGGTGGAAGCGGTACAATGAGCAGTTCTTC. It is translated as CASSLAGWKRYNEQFF.

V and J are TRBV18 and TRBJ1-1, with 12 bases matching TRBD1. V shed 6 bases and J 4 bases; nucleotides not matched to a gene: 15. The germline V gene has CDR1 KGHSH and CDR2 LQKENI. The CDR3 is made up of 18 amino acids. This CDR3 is CASSLNQGQGARGTEAFF. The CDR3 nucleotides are TGTGCCAGCTCCCTTAACCAGGGACAGGGGGCACGGGGCACTGAAGCTTTCTTT.

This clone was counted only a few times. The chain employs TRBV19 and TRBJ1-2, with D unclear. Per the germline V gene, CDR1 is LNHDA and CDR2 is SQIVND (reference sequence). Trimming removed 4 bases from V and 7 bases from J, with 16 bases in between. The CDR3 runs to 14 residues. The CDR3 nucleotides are TGTGCCAGTAGTAGATCTCAATTTAGTTTTGGCTACACCTTC. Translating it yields CASSRSQFSFGYTF.

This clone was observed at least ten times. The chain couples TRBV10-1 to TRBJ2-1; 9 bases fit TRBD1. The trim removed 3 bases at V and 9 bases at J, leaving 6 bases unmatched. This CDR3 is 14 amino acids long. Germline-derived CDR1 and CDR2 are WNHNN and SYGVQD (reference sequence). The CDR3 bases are TGCGCCAGCAGTGAAGGGACAGGGAGAATTGAGCAGTTCTTC. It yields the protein CASSEGTGRIEQFF.

The CDR3 protein is CASRPGGGEQYF. In nucleotides, the CDR3 is TGTGCCAGCCGACCGGGTGGGGGCGAGCAGTACTTC. The chain has TRBV2 and TRBJ2-7; D could derive from TRBD1 or TRBD2 (5 bases each). Germline V CDR1 and CDR2: SNHLY, FYNNEI. The V end lost 8 bases, the J end lost 6 bases, and 14 bases lay between the germline ends. This CDR3 contains 12 residues.

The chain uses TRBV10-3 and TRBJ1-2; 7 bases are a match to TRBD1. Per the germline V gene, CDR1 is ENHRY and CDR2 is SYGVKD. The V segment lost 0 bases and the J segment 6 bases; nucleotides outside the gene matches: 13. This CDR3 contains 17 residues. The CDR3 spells CAISESPSTGRGDGYTF. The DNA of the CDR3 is TGTGCCATCAGTGAGTCGCCCTCCACCGGCAGGGGGGATGGCTACACCTTC.

The CDR3 loop is CASKQGDSSYEQYF. The CDR3 bases are TGTGCCAGCAAGCAGGGGGATAGCTCCTACGAGCAGTACTTC. This sequence joins TRBV2 and TRBJ2-7; 7 bases are a match to TRBD1. Germline lookup yields CDR1 SNHLY and CDR2 FYNNEI. Germline trimming cut 7 bases from V and 0 bases from J; bases unmatched to any gene: 6. The CDR3 extends over 14 amino acids.

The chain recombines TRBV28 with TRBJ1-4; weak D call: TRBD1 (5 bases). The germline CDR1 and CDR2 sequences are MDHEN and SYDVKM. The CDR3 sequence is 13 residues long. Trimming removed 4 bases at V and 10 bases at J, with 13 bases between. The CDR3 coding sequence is TGTGCCAGCAGTTCGCATGCGGGGGTAAAACTGTTTTTT. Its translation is CASSSHAGVKLFF.

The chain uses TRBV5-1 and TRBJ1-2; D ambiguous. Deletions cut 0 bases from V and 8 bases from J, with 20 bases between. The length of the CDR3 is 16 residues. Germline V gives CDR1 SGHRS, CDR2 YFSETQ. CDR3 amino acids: CASSLEGVSSSGGYTF. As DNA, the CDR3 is TGCGCCAGCAGCTTGGAGGGTGTTAGTAGCTCCGGGGGCTACACCTTC.

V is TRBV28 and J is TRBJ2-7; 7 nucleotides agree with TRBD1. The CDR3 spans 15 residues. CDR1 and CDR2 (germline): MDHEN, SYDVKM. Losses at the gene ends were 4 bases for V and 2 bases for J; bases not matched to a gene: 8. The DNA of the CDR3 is TGTGCCAGCAGTTCCCCGTCCAGGGGGACCTACGAGCAGTACTTC. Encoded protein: CASSSPSRGTYEQYF. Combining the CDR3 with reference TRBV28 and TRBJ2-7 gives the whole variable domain DVKVTQSSRYLVKRTGEKVFLECVQDMDHENMFWYRQDPGLGLRLIYFSYDVKMKEKGDIPEGYSVSREKKERFSLILESASTNQTSMYLCASSSPSRGTYEQYFGPGTRLTVT.

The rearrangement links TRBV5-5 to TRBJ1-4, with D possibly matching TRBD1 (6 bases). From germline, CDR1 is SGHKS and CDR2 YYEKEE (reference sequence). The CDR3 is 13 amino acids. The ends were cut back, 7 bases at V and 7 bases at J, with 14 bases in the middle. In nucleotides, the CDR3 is TGTGCCAGCGTCAGGGGTTATGGTGAAAAACTGTTTTTT. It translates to CASVRGYGEKLFF.